Below are 19 T cell receptor beta chains sequenced from a single sample in a study of PD-1 blockade in classical Hodgkin lymphoma. Produced via immunoSEQ multiplex PCR; TCRdb's table is partial and in-frame only. The top ten hold roughly a tenth of the sample, which has roughly 60,000 clones, 90% seen once. With no exception, relapse followed autologous stem cell transplantation in all patients, and brentuximab vedotin exposure varied. The material was peripheral blood mononuclear cells (PBMCs), obtained at baseline. The receptors originated from a human donor with classical Hodgkin lymphoma.

CDR3 in DNA: TGTGCCAGCAGTTTTGGCGGAGGTGGCTACACCTTC. Amino acids: CASSFGGGGYTF. The chain joins TRBV6-5 to TRBJ1-2; no clear D. V dropped 4 bases and J dropped 7 bases, with 10 bases sitting between them. Germline V gives CDR1 MNHEY, CDR2 SVGAGI. CDR3 length: 12 residues.

The rearrangement uses TRBV4-1 and TRBJ1-1; D remains unclear. Germline V gives CDR1 MGHRA, CDR2 YSYEKL. V lost 1 base and J lost 1, with 10 bases in between. CDR3 length: 15 amino acids. The CDR3 sequence is CASSQVLGTNTEAFF. In DNA form, the CDR3 reads TGCGCCAGCAGCCAAGTTCTGGGCACGAACACTGAAGCTTTCTTT.

The chain combines TRBV2 with TRBJ2-2, with 9 bases aligning to TRBD1. Germline V CDR1 and CDR2: SNHLY, FYNNEI. The CDR3 consists of 12 residues. With 10 bases clipped from V and 6 bases from J, the junction kept 3 bases outside the gene matches. CDR3 sequence: CAKGTGPGELFF. The CDR3 DNA sequence: TGTGCCAAAGGGACAGGGCCCGGGGAGCTGTTTTTT.

This sequence joins TRBV5-1 and TRBJ2-3, with 9 bases that match TRBD2. This CDR3 region has 16 residues. V lost 4 bases to trimming and J lost 5 bases; unmatched junction nucleotides: 11. CDR1 and CDR2 (germline): SGHRS, YFSETQ. The CDR3 sequence: CASSTQRGVLRDTQYF. The CDR3 region has the DNA TGCGCCAGCAGCACCCAGCGGGGGGTTCTAAGAGATACGCAGTATTTT.

The chain is built from TRBV4-2 and TRBJ2-7; 10 bases line up with TRBD1. Germline CDR1 LGHNA, CDR2 YNFKEQ. The ends lost 2 bases at V and 6 bases at J; junction bases unmatched: 10. The CDR3 totals 16 residues. CDR3 loop: CASSQFPGTGEFEQYF. The CDR3 DNA reads as TGTGCCAGCAGCCAATTCCCCGGGACAGGGGAATTCGAGCAGTACTTC.

The genes are TRBV5-6 and TRBJ2-5, with D possibly matching TRBD1 (6 bases). This CDR3 region has 13 residues. Germline loops: CDR1 SGHDT, CDR2 YYEEEE. Trimming took 7 bases from V and 1 from J, leaving 11 bases between them. CDR3 region: CASEQGAQETQYF. CDR3 coding DNA: TGTGCCAGCGAACAGGGCGCCCAAGAGACCCAGTACTTC.

The chain employs TRBV11-2 and TRBJ2-5; D uncertain. Germline lookup yields CDR1 SGHAT and CDR2 FQNNGV. This CDR3 contains 13 residues. V was shortened by 5 bases and J by 4 bases, with 11 bases between the two germline ends. The CDR3 DNA reads as TGTGCCAGCAGCGACGGGTCGCCAGAGACCCAGTACTTC. It codes for CASSDGSPETQYF. The full variable domain, with the rest looked up from reference TRBV11-2 and TRBJ2-5, is EAGVAQSPRYKIIEKRQSVAFWCNPISGHATLYWYQQILGQGPKLLIQFQNNGVVDDSQLPKDRFSAERLKGVDSTLKIQPAKLEDSAVYLCASSDGSPETQYFGPGTRLLVL.

The V gene is TRBV10-2, the J gene TRBJ2-7, with TRBD2 matching over 7 bases. Germline V gene data show CDR1 as WSHSY and CDR2 as SAAADI. The length of the CDR3 is 11 residues. V was pared by 4 bases and J by 9 bases, with 3 bases of the junction left unmatched. This CDR3 is CASSGSGGQYF. CDR3 sequence (DNA): TGCGCCAGCAGTGGGTCGGGGGGGCAGTACTTC.

V usage is TRBV2 and J usage is TRBJ2-1, with D unclear. Trimming stripped 7 bases from V and 9 bases from J, with 10 bases between. This CDR3 spans 11 amino acids. Germline assignment: CDR1 SNHLY and CDR2 FYNNEI. CDR3 loop: CASKEMGEQFF. Here the CDR3 DNA reads TGTGCCAGCAAAGAAATGGGTGAGCAGTTCTTC.

The chain combines TRBV6-4 with TRBJ1-5; D not certain. Between the trimmed V and J ends, which lost 0 bases and 5 bases, there was a span of 17 bases. The germline V gene encodes CDR1 MRHNA and CDR2 SNTAGT. This CDR3 spans 17 amino acids. This CDR3 reads CASSDSSPKGIDQPQHF. The CDR3 DNA reads TGTGCCAGCAGTGACTCTTCCCCGAAGGGTATCGATCAGCCCCAGCATTTT.

This chain connects TRBV5-1 to TRBJ2-7; 9 nucleotides line up with TRBD2. This CDR3 is built from 17 residues. V lost 0 bases to trimming and J lost 4 bases; unmatched junction nucleotides: 11. Germline V lookup: CDR1 SGHRS, CDR2 YFSETQ. In nucleotides, the CDR3 is TGCGCCAGCAGCTTGGAGTCGGTCGCGGGAGGGCCTTACGAGCAGTACTTC. Its protein product is CASSLESVAGGPYEQYF.

This clone occurred a few times. The rearrangement links TRBV5-1 to TRBJ2-3, with D perhaps matching TRBD1 (6 bases). The CDR3 sequence is 13 residues long. CDR1 SGHRS and CDR2 YFSETQ come from the germline V gene. V lost 5 bases and J lost 4, with 11 bases in between. As DNA, the CDR3 is TGCGCCAGCAGACAGGGAGTGTCAGATACGCAGTATTTT. Residues: CASRQGVSDTQYF.

This chain uses TRBV29-1 with TRBJ1-6; D is uncertain. The CDR3 spans 14 residues. The germline V and J ends were trimmed by 6 bases and 7 bases, with 16 bases remaining between them. Germline V lookup: CDR1 SQVTM, CDR2 ANQGSEA. The CDR3 sequence is CSVADGWTNSPLHF. In DNA, the CDR3 is TGCAGCGTGGCAGACGGGTGGACGAATTCACCCCTCCACTTT.

The chain joins TRBV29-1 to TRBJ2-7; possibly TRBD1 for D (5 bases). V lost 4 bases and J lost 5, with 12 bases in between. In germline, CDR1 is SQVTM, CDR2 ANQGSEA. This CDR3 is built from 12 residues. Here the CDR3 reads CSVVTETNEQYF. As DNA, the CDR3 is TGCAGCGTTGTGACAGAGACCAACGAGCAGTACTTC.

The V and J genes are TRBV9 and TRBJ2-7, with 7 bases that match TRBD2. This CDR3 is 13 amino acids long. In germline, CDR1 is SGDLS, CDR2 YYNGEE. The J segment lost 0 bases and the V segment lost 4 bases, leaving 1 base of the junction unmatched. This chain's CDR3 is CASSSGISYEQYF. The CDR3 nucleotides are TGTGCCAGCAGCAGCGGGATCTCCTACGAGCAGTACTTC.

The V call is TRBV11-2, the J call TRBJ2-3; 9 bases are a match to TRBD2. The CDR3 length is 17 residues. V lost 0 bases to trimming and J lost 2 bases; unmatched junction nucleotides: 6. Germline V gene lookup returns CDR1 SGHAT and CDR2 FQNNGV. CDR3 in amino acids: CASSLDPIAGATDTQYF. CDR3 coding DNA: TGTGCCAGCAGCTTAGATCCCATAGCGGGGGCCACAGATACGCAGTATTTT.

This chain joins TRBV11-1 and TRBJ2-1; TRBD2 agrees at 10 bases. Germline lookup yields CDR1 SGHAT and CDR2 FQDESV (reference sequence). There are 15 residues in the CDR3. The junction had 4 bases not matched to a gene; V was cut back by 1 base and J by 7 bases. DNA for the CDR3: TGTGCCAGCAGCTTAGTAGCGGGAGGAGGGAATGAGCAGTTCTTC. Residues: CASSLVAGGGNEQFF.

Worth noting for this clone: Other DNA sequences in this specimen translate into the identical CDR3. The chain uses TRBV19 and TRBJ2-1, with unresolved D. Per germline, CDR1 LNHDA and CDR2 SQIVND (reference sequence). The CDR3 extends over 12 amino acids. V was shortened by 1 base and J by 6 bases, with 4 bases between the two germline ends. The CDR3 is CASSIGGNEQFF. CDR3 DNA: TGTGCCAGTAGTATAGGGGGCAATGAGCAGTTCTTC.

The DNA of the CDR3 is TGTGCCAGCAGTGATTGGGCCGAGCAGTACTTC. Protein product: CASSDWAEQYF. This chain links TRBV6-1 with TRBJ2-7; the D is unclear. Germline V lookup: CDR1 MNHNS, CDR2 SASEGT. The CDR3 is 11 residues long. V was shortened by 3 bases and J by 6 bases, with 6 bases between the two germline ends.